This T cell receptor (beta chain) was obtained from a study of radiation and T cells in renal cell carcinoma. General observations from the study: From baseline, blood top tumor clonotypes peaked at 2 weeks post-radiation. Pretreatment tumor biopsies were lacking, so baseline clonotypes are unknown.

Time point: blood 4 weeks post-SBRT, at nephrectomy. The treatment denotes: 15 Gy SBRT to primary tumor, nephrectomy 4 weeks later. Nephrectomy followed 15 Gy stereotactic body radiation by 4 weeks. Clear cell pathology was present in this patient's renal cell carcinoma. Repertoires were generated with immunoSEQ multiplex PCR, while TCRdb's copy carries only in-frame clones and drops some. The sample contains around 100,000 clones, 84% of which appear only once. Regarding this clone: What it recognizes is unknown.

J gave up 5 bases and V 7 bases, and 4 bases lay outside the gene matches. This CDR3 spans 13 amino acids. CDR1 and CDR2 (germline): SQVTM, ANQGSEA. The material was blood, obtained from a patient whose treatment included radiotherapy and nephrectomy. This TCR was sampled from a man between 60 and 75 years old with renal cell carcinoma. The V gene is TRBV29-1, the J gene TRBJ2-1; 11 bases match TRBD2. Here the CDR3 DNA reads TGCAGCGCCGGGACTAGCGGAAACAATGAGCAGTTCTTC. Amino acid sequence: CSAGTSGNNEQFF.